The T cell receptor (beta chain) under discussion was sequenced for a study of CD8 T cells in Susac syndrome. Sequencing of TCR beta was carried out in blood CD8+ and CD4+ T cells. Germline V CDR1 and CDR2: SGHVS, FQNEAQ. This CDR3 region has 13 residues. Trimming took off 6 bases at V and 9 bases at J, with 12 bases between the two ends. The RNA, roughly 0.45 to 1 ug, was put through reverse transcription using random hexamers. Across 54 Vbeta and 13 Jbeta, immunoSEQ multiplex PCR amplified TCR beta CDR3. TCRdb itself ran the immunoSEQ multiplex PCR reads through MiXCR, one entry per CDR3 protein. The data contain about 190,000 distinct CDR3 sequences, 93% of them singletons. Study findings and constraints: By the study's own acknowledgment, its TCR sequencing and HLA analysis included relatively few individuals.

About this clonotype itself: Its specificity is unknown.

The specimen was CD4+ T cells from PBMCs. The TCR originated in a human donor in good health. V is TRBV7-8 and J is TRBJ1-6, with D perhaps TRBD1 (5 bases). CDR3 DNA: TGTGCCAGCAGTGGCCAGGGAAGTTCACCCCTCCACTTT. Protein: CASSGQGSSPLHF.